This is a list of T cell receptor beta chains from one sample in a study of spatial heterogeneity in lung cancer. Using its own MiXCR run on the 5' RACE reads, TCRdb lists one record per CDR3 protein. The sample lists about 6,000 distinct CDR3 sequences; approximately 9.1% were seen once. This sample comprised lung tumor tissue, obtained at surgery. The source is a female donor with early-stage non-small cell lung cancer. The CDR3 runs from the conserved cysteine through the conserved F or W. Fields, in order: V gene, J gene, clone size, D gene, CDR3 protein, CDR3 DNA. D genes are given only for firm matches. Not every row has a clone size; where given, it reads once, few, many or a size class.

TRBV20-1	TRBJ2-3	large	-	CSARDVRVVIDTQYF	TGCAGTGCTAGAGATGTAAGGGTGGTGATAGATACGCAGTATTTT
TRBV12-3/TRBV12-4	TRBJ1-5	-	-	CASSGQGRSNQPQHF	TGTGCCAGCAGTGGCCAGGGACGGAGCAATCAGCCCCAGCATTTT
TRBV7-2	TRBJ2-3	many	-	CASSLSRTDTQYF	TGTGCCAGCAGTCTTTCACGCACAGATACGCAGTATTTT
TRBV4-3	TRBJ1-2	medium-sized	-	CASSLTRNQGSWGYTF	TGCGCCAGCAGCCTCACGCGCAATCAGGGGAGTTGGGGCTACACCTTC
TRBV9	TRBJ1-1	-	-	CASSVTGSSTEAFF	TGTGCCAGCAGCGTAACAGGGTCTAGCACTGAAGCTTTCTTT
TRBV7-3	TRBJ2-1	-	TRBD1	CASAQGNSYNEQFF	TGTGCCAGCGCACAGGGGAACTCCTACAATGAGCAGTTCTTC
TRBV5-6	TRBJ1-2	-	-	CASSWGPGGSVYGYTF	TGTGCCAGCAGCTGGGGGCCGGGGGGCAGTGTCTATGGCTACACCTTC
TRBV11-2	TRBJ1-2	medium-sized	-	CASSFTGTQDGYTF	TGTGCCAGCAGCTTCACCGGGACACAGGATGGCTACACCTTC
TRBV19	TRBJ2-5	medium-sized	TRBD1	CASATGTIETQYF	TGTGCCAGTGCGACAGGGACGATAGAGACCCAGTACTTC
TRBV12-3/TRBV12-4	TRBJ2-2	many	-	CASSLTAGELFF	TGTGCCAGCAGTTTAACGGCCGGGGAGCTGTTTTTT
TRBV11-2	TRBJ2-5	many	-	CASTTAFSHETQYF	TGTGCCAGCACCACGGCGTTTTCGCACGAGACCCAGTACTTC
TRBV6-2/TRBV6-3	TRBJ2-5	-	-	CASSYVGAIQETQYF	TGTGCCAGCAGTTATGTAGGAGCGATCCAAGAGACCCAGTACTTC
TRBV5-1	TRBJ2-2	many	-	CASSLWTGANTGELFF	TGCGCCAGCAGCTTGTGGACGGGGGCAAACACCGGGGAGCTGTTTTTT
TRBV10-3	TRBJ1-1	many	TRBD1	CAISEGQGDREAFF	TGTGCCATCAGTGAGGGACAGGGGGACCGTGAAGCTTTCTTT
TRBV2	TRBJ2-3	-	-	CASSFSLAGDTQYF	TGTGCCAGCAGCTTTTCCCTAGCCGGAGATACGCAGTATTTT
TRBV29-1	TRBJ2-7	many	-	CSVVADSYEQYF	TGCAGCGTTGTAGCCGACAGTTACGAGCAGTACTTC
TRBV29-1	TRBJ1-1	many	TRBD1	CSVVGRDRNTEAFF	TGCAGCGTTGTGGGTCGGGACAGGAACACTGAAGCTTTCTTT
TRBV5-1	TRBJ2-4	many	-	CASSLGREGIQYF	TGCGCCAGCAGCTTGGGCAGGGAAGGCATTCAGTACTTC
TRBV5-1	TRBJ1-1	many	-	CASSLKGEDTEAFF	TGCGCCAGCAGCTTGAAGGGCGAAGACACTGAAGCTTTCTTT
TRBV4-2	TRBJ2-6	-	-	CASSLGNSGANVLTF	TGTGCCAGCAGCTTGGGGAACTCTGGGGCCAACGTCCTGACTTTC
TRBV20-1	TRBJ2-4	medium-sized	-	CSAREIPGGEAKNIQYF	TGCAGTGCTAGAGAGATACCGGGGGGCGAGGCCAAAAACATTCAGTACTTC
TRBV20-1	TRBJ2-4	-	-	CSARDPGQPKNIQYF	TGCAGTGCTAGAGACCCCGGACAGCCTAAAAACATTCAGTACTTC
TRBV28	TRBJ1-2	many	-	CASSPMGMRSGYTF	TGTGCCAGCAGTCCCATGGGTATGCGGTCTGGCTACACCTTC
TRBV5-5	TRBJ1-1	medium-sized	-	CASSRNPGQRLNTEAFF	TGTGCCAGCAGCCGAAATCCGGGACAAAGGCTGAACACTGAAGCTTTCTTT
TRBV6-5	TRBJ1-1	medium-sized	-	CASRERGQLNTEAFF	TGTGCCAGCAGGGAAAGGGGACAACTGAACACTGAAGCTTTCTTT
TRBV4-1	TRBJ1-6	many	-	CASSQDLRAVNSPLHF	TGCGCCAGCAGCCAAGATCTAAGGGCGGTAAATTCACCCCTCCACTTT
TRBV6-6	TRBJ1-4	few	-	CASQGRDRNEKLFF	TGTGCCAGCCAGGGGAGGGACCGTAATGAAAAACTGTTTTTT
TRBV12-3/TRBV12-4	TRBJ2-3	large	-	CASSSPAYSGLFTDTQYF	TGTGCCAGCAGTTCCCCCGCCTATTCGGGACTCTTCACAGATACGCAGTATTTT
TRBV7-2	TRBJ1-2	few	-	CASSSQINYGYTF	TGTGCCAGCAGCTCACAAATTAACTATGGCTACACCTTC
TRBV7-9	TRBJ2-2	few	-	CASSLSGGELFF	TGTGCCAGCAGCTTATCCGGGGGGGAGCTGTTTTTT
TRBV6-5	TRBJ1-3	-	TRBD1	CASSRQGGWNSGNTIYF	TGTGCCAGCAGCCGACAGGGAGGGTGGAATTCTGGAAACACCATATATTTT
TRBV13	TRBJ2-1	many	-	CASSFRGNEQFF	TGTGCCAGCAGCTTTAGGGGAAACGAGCAGTTCTTC
TRBV3-1	TRBJ2-1	few	TRBD2	CASSQALAGPNEQFF	TGTGCCAGCAGCCAAGCGCTAGCGGGGCCGAATGAGCAGTTCTTC